The 8 T cell receptor beta chains listed next were all sequenced from one sample in a study of cytomegalovirus exposure and HLA in healthy donors. The PCR used 60 Vbeta and 13 Jbeta primers. Some clones are missing from TCRdb's copy, which holds only in-frame ones; the method was immunoSEQ multiplex PCR. The data contain about 160,000 clones, 80% to 90% of them singletons. Material for sequencing was PBMCs. These TCRs come from a male donor in good health and CMV-seronegative.

A word on this clone: At one end, the junction sequence differs from germline, possibly due to a read error. The chain is built from TRBV29-1 and TRBJ1-5; 7 bases map to TRBD1. The CDR3 has 15 residues. Per germline, CDR1 SQVTM and CDR2 ANQGSEA. The CDR3 loop is CSVQDRDKGNQPQHF. DNA for the CDR3: TGCAGCGTTCAAGACAGGGATAAGGGCAATCAGCCCCAGCATTTT.

V usage is TRBV5-1 and J usage is TRBJ2-3; 7 nucleotides line up with TRBD2. Germline V gives CDR1 SGHRS, CDR2 YFSETQ. V shed 4 bases and J 3 bases; nucleotides not matched to a gene: 11. The CDR3 is made up of 16 amino acids. The CDR3 DNA is TGCGCCAGCAGCGCCGTCTTTAGCGGGTCAACAGATACGCAGTATTTT. Translated, it gives CASSAVFSGSTDTQYF.

On this clone itself: In the same sample, other DNA sequences code for this CDR3. The chain combines TRBV2 with TRBJ1-5; 10 bases align to TRBD1. Germline CDR1 reads SNHLY; CDR2 reads FYNNEI. CDR3 size: 15 residues. J was trimmed by 0 bases and V by 6 bases; bases with no gene match: 2. CDR3 sequence: CASSRDRGSNQPQHF. Written as DNA, the CDR3 is TGTGCCAGCAGCAGGGACAGGGGTAGCAATCAGCCCCAGCATTTT.

V and J are TRBV6-1 and TRBJ2-7; 7 positions match TRBD1. Losses at the gene ends were 4 bases for V and 4 bases for J; bases not matched to a gene: 19. CDR1 and CDR2 (germline): MNHNS, SASEGT. CDR3 length: 18 amino acids. The DNA of the CDR3 is TGTGCCAGCAGTGGGGCGCCGCTCCAGACAGGGTTCCCATACGAGCAGTACTTC. Encoded protein: CASSGAPLQTGFPYEQYF.

The chain uses TRBV5-1 and TRBJ2-5; 8 bases fit TRBD1. Germline values: CDR1 SGHRS, CDR2 YFSETQ. The CDR3 loop spans 16 amino acids. The J segment lost 5 bases and the V segment lost 0 bases, leaving 9 bases of the junction unmatched. The CDR3 loop is CASSLEGGQGVETQYF. CDR3 sequence (DNA): TGCGCCAGCAGCTTGGAAGGTGGACAGGGCGTGGAGACCCAGTACTTC.

The chain has TRBV27 and TRBJ2-1, with 8 bases aligning to TRBD2. Trimming cost V 3 bases and J 5 bases; bases outside gene matches: 6. Per germline, CDR1 MNHEY and CDR2 SMNVEV (reference sequence). The length of the CDR3 is 15 residues. The CDR3 region has the DNA TGTGCCAGCAGTTTGAGACTAGCGTATCACAATGAGCAGTTCTTC. Its protein is CASSLRLAYHNEQFF.

This chain joins TRBV7-2 and TRBJ2-1; TRBD2 might be the D (6 bases). Between the trimmed V and J ends, which lost 2 bases and 4 bases, there was a span of 18 bases. Germline CDR1 reads SGHTA; CDR2 reads FQGNSA. The CDR3 length is 17 residues. The CDR3 here is CASSLYSSEGGYNEQFF. CDR3 in DNA: TGTGCCAGCAGCTTATACTCTAGCGAGGGAGGATACAATGAGCAGTTCTTC.

The V and J genes are TRBV19 and TRBJ2-1, with TRBD1 matching over 9 bases. Germline V CDR1 and CDR2: LNHDA, SQIVND (reference sequence). Trimming at V came to 5 bases and at J to 8 bases, leaving 7 bases not matched to a gene. The CDR3 consists of 14 residues. The CDR3 loop reads CASSLGTGIHEQFF. The CDR3 DNA follows: TGTGCCAGTAGTCTTGGGACAGGGATCCATGAGCAGTTCTTC.